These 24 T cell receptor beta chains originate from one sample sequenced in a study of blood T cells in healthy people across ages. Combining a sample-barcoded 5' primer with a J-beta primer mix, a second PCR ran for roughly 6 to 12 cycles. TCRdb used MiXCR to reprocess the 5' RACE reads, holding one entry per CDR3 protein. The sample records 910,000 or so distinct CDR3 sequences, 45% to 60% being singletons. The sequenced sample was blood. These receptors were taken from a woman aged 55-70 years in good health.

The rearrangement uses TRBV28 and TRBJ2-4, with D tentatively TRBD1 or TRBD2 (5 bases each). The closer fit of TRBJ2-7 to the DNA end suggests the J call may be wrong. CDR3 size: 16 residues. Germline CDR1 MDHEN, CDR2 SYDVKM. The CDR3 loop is CASRGRVQLASYEQYF. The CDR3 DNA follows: TGTGCCAGCAGGGGACGCGTCCAGTTGGCTTCCTACGAGCAGTACTTC.

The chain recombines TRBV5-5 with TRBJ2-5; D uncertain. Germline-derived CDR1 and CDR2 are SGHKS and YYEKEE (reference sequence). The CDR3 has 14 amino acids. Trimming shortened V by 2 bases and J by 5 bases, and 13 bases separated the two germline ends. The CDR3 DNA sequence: TGTGCCAGCAGCTTAAATCCTGGGCGTGAGACCCAGTACTTC. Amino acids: CASSLNPGRETQYF.

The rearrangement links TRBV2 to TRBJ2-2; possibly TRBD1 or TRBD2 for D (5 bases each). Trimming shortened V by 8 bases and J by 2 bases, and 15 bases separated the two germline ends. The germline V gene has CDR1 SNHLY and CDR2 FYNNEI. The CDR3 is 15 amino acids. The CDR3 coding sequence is TGTGCCAGCGTAAGGGACGCCCTAAACACCGGGGAGCTGTTTTTT. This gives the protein CASVRDALNTGELFF.

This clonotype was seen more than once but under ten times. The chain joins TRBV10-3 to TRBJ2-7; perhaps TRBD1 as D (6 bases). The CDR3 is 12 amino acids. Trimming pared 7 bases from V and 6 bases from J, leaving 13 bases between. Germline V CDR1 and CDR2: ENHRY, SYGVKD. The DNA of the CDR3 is TGTGCCATCATGAAACAGGGCGGCGAGCAGTACTTC. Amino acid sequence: CAIMKQGGEQYF.

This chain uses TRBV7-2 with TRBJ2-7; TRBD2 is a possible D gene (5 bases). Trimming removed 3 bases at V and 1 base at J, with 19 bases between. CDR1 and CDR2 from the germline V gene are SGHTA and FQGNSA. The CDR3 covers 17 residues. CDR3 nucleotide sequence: TGTGCCAGCAGCTTCTATTCCCGCGGGTACCGATCCTACGAGCAGTACTTC. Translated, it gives CASSFYSRGYRSYEQYF.

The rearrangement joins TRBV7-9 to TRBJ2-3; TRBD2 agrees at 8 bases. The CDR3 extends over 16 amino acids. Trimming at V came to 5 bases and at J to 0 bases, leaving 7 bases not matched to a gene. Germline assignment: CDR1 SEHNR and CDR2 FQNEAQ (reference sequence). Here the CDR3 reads CASSPALAASTDTQYF. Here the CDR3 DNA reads TGTGCCAGCAGCCCTGCACTAGCGGCTAGCACAGATACGCAGTATTTT. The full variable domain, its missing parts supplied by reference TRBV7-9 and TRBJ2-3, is DTGVSQNPRHKITKRGQNVTFRCDPISEHNRLYWYRQTLGQGPEFLTYFQNEAQLEKSRLLSDRFSAERPKGSFSTLEIQRTEQGDSAMYLCASSPALAASTDTQYFGPGTRLTVL.

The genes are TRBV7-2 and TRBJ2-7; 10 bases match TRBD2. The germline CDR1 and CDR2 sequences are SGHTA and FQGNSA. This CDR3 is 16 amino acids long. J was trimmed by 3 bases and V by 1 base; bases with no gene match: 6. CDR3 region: CASSLVRLAGRYEQYF. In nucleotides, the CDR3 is TGTGCCAGCAGCTTAGTGAGACTAGCGGGTCGCTACGAGCAGTACTTC.

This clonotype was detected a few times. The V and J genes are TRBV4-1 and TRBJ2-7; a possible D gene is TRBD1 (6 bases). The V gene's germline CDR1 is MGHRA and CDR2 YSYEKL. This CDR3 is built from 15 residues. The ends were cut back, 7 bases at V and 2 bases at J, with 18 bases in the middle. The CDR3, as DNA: TGCGCCAGCAAAACCGGACAGAGTTACGCCTACGAGCAGTACTTC. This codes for CASKTGQSYAYEQYF.

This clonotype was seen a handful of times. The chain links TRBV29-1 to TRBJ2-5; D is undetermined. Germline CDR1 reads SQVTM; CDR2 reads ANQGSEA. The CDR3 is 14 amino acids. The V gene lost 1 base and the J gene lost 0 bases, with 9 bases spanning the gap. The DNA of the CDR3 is TGCAGCGTTGAAGTCCGCAGGTACCAAGAGACCCAGTACTTC. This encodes CSVEVRRYQETQYF.

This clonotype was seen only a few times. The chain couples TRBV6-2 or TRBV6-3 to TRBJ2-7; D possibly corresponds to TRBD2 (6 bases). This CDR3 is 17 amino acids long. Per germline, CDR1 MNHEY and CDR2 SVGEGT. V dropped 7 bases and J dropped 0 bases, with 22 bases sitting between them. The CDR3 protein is CASTPIRGRTSSYEQYF. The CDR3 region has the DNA TGTGCCAGCACCCCCATACGGGGGAGAACGAGCTCCTACGAGCAGTACTTC.

The CDR3 nucleotides are TGCAGTGCTAGTCGGGACAGGGCGAATGAAAAACTGTTTTTT. This encodes CSASRDRANEKLFF. J is TRBJ1-4 and V is TRBV20-1, with 9 nucleotides matching TRBD1. The CDR3 sequence is 14 residues long. Trimming cost V 3 bases and J 5 bases; bases outside gene matches: 4. The germline gives CDR1 DFQATT, CDR2 SNEGSKA (reference sequence).

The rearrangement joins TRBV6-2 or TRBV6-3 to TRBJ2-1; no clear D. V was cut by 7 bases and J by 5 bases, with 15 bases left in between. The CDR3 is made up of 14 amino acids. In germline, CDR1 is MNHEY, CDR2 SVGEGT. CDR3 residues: CASTSFWRNNEQFF. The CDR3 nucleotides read TGTGCCAGCACTTCCTTCTGGCGGAACAATGAGCAGTTCTTC.

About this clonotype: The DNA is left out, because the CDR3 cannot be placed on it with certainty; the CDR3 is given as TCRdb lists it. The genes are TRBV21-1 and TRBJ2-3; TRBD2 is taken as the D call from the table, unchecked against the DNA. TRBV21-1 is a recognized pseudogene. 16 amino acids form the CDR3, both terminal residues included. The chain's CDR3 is CARNPPVGGGSDTQYF.

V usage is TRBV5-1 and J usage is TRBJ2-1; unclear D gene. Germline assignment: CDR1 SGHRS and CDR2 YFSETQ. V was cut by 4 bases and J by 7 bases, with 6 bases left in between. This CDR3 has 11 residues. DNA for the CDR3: TGCGCCAGCAGCGGGCCAAATGAGCAGTTCTTC. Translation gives CASSGPNEQFF. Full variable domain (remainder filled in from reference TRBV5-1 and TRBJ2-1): KAGVTQTPRYLIKTRGQQVTLSCSPISGHRSVSWYQQTPGQGLQFLFEYFSETQRNKGNFPGRFSGRQFSNSRSEMNVSTLELGDSALYLCASSGPNEQFFGPGTRLTVL.

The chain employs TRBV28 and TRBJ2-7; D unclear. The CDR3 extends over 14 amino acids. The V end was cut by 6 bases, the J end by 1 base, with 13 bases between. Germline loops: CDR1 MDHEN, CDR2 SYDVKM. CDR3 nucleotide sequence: TGTGCCAGCAGCTCCCCGGCACTGTCCTACGAGCAGTACTTC. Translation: CASSSPALSYEQYF. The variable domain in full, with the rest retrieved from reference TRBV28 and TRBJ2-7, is DVKVTQSSRYLVKRTGEKVFLECVQDMDHENMFWYRQDPGLGLRLIYFSYDVKMKEKGDIPEGYSVSREKKERFSLILESASTNQTSMYLCASSSPALSYEQYFGPGTRLTVT.

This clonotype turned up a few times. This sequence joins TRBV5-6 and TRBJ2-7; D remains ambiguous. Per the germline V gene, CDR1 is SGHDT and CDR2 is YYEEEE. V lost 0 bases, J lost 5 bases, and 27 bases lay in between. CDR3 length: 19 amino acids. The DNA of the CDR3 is TGTGCCAGCAGCTTGGCCTACGTCTCCATGGGTCCTAGGTTCAACGAGCAGTACTTC. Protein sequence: CASSLAYVSMGPRFNEQYF.

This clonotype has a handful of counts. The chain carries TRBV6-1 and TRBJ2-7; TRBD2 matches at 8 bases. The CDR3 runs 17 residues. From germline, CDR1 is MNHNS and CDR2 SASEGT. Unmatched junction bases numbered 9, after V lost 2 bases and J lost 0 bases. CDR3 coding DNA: TGTGCCAGCAGTGAAAGGCTAGCGGGTAGTTACTCCTACGAGCAGTACTTC. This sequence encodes CASSERLAGSYSYEQYF.

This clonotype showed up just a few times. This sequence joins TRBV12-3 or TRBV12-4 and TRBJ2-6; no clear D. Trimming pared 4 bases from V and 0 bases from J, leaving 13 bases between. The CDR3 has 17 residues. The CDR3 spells CASSSQPHISGANVLTF. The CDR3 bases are TGTGCCAGCAGTTCTCAGCCTCACATCTCTGGGGCCAACGTCCTGACTTTC.

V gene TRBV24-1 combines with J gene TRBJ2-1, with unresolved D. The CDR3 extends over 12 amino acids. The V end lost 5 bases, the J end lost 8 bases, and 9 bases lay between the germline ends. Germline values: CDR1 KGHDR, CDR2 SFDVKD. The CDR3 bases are TGTGCCACCAGTGCTCTAAGCGATGAGCAGTTCTTC. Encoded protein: CATSALSDEQFF.

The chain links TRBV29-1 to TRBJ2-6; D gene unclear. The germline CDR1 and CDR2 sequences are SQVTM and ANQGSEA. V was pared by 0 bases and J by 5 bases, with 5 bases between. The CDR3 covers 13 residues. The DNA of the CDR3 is TGCAGCGTTGAAGAATCCCGGGCCAACGTCCTGACTTTC. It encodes CSVEESRANVLTF.

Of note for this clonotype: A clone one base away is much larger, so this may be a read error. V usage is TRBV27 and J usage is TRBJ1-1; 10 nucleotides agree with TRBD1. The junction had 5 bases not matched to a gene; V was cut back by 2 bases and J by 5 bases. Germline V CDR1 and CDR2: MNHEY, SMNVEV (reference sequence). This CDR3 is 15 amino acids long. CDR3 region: CASSLGGQGLTEAFF. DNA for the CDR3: TGTGCCAGCAGTTTAGGGGGACAGGGGTTGACTGAAGCTTTCTTT.

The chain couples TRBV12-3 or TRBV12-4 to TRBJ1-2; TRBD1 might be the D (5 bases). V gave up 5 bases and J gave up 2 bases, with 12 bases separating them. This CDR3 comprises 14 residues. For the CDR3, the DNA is TGTGCCAGCAGTGCTGTAAGACAGAACTATGGCTACACCTTC. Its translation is CASSAVRQNYGYTF.

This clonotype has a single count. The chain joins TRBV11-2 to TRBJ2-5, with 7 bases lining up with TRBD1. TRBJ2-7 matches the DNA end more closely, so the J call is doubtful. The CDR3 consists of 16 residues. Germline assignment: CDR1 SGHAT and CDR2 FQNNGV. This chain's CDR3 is CASSFAAGTETYEQYF. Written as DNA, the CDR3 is TGTGCCAGCAGCTTTGCGGCCGGGACAGAGACCTACGAGCAGTACTTC.

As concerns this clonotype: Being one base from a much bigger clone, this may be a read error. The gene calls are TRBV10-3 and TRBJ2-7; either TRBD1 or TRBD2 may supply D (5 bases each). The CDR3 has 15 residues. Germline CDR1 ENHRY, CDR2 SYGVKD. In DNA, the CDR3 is TGTGCCATCAGCCCCGGTAGTCTCGGGGCCTACGGGCAGTACTTC. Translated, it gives CAISPGSLGAYGQYF.